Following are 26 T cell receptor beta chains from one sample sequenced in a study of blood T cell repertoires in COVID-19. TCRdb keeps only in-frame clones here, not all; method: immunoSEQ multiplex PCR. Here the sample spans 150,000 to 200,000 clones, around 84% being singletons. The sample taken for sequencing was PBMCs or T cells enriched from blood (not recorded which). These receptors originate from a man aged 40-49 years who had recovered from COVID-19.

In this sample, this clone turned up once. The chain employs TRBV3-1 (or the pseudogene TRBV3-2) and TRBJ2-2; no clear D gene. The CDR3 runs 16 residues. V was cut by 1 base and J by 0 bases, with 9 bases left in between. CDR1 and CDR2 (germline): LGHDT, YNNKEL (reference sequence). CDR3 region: CASSQGALANTGELFF. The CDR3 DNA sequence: TGTGCCAGCAGCCAAGGGGCACTCGCGAACACCGGGGAGCTGTTTTTT.

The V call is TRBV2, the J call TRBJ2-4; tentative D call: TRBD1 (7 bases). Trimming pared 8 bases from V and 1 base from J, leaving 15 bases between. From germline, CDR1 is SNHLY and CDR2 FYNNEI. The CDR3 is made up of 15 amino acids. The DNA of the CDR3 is TGTGCCAGCTTGCGGGACAGCGGGGCCAAAAACATTCAGTACTTC. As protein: CASLRDSGAKNIQYF.

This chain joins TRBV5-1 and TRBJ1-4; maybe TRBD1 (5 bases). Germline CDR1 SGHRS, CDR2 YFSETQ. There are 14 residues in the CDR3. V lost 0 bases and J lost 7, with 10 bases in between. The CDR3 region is CASSLGGQGEKLFF. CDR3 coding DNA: TGCGCCAGCAGCTTGGGGGGCCAGGGTGAAAAACTGTTTTTT.

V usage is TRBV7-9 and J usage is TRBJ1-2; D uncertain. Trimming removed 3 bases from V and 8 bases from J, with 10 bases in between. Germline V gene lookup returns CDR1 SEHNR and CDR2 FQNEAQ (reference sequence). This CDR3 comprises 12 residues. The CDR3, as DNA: TGTGCCAGCAGCTTTGGACCGGGGGGCTACACCTTC. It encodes CASSFGPGGYTF. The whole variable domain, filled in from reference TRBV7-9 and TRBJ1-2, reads DTGVSQNPRHKITKRGQNVTFRCDPISEHNRLYWYRQTLGQGPEFLTYFQNEAQLEKSRLLSDRFSAERPKGSFSTLEIQRTEQGDSAMYLCASSFGPGGYTFGSGTRLTVV.

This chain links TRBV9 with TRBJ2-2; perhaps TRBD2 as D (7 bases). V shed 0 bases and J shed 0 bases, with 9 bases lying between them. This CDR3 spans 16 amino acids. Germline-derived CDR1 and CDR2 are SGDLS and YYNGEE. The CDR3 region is CASSVAGGANTGELFF. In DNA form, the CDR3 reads TGTGCCAGCAGCGTAGCGGGGGGCGCGAACACCGGGGAGCTGTTTTTT.

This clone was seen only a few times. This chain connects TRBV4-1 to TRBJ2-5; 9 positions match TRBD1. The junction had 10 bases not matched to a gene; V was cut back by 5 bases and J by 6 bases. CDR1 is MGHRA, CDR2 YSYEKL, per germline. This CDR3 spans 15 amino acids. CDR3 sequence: CASSWGTGKEKTQYF. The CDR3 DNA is TGCGCCAGCAGCTGGGGGACAGGGAAGGAAAAGACCCAGTACTTC.

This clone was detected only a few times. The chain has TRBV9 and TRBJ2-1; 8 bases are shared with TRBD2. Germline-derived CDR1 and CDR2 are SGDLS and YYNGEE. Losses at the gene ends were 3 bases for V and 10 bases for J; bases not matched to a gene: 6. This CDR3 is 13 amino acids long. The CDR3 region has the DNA TGTGCCAGCAGCGATTGGACTAGCAGAGAGCAGTTCTTC. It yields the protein CASSDWTSREQFF. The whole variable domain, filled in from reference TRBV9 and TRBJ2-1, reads DSGVTQTPKHLITATGQRVTLRCSPRSGDLSVYWYQQSLDQGLQFLIQYYNGEERAKGNILERFSAQQFPDLHSELNLSSLELGDSALYFCASSDWTSREQFFGPGTRLTVL.

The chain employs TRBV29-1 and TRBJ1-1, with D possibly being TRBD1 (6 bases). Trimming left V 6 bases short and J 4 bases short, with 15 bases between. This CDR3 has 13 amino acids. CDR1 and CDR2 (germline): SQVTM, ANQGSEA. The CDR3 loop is CSVRPGEGTEAFF. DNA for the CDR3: TGCAGCGTCCGACCAGGGGAGGGCACTGAAGCTTTCTTT.

The chain's CDR3 is CASSAKGERGVYNEQFF. The CDR3, as DNA: TGTGCCAGCAGCGCCAAAGGGGAGCGGGGGGTGTACAATGAGCAGTTCTTC. This chain connects TRBV9 to TRBJ2-1, with 9 bases aligning to TRBD2. The CDR3 totals 17 residues. The germline V gene encodes CDR1 SGDLS and CDR2 YYNGEE. The V and J ends lost 3 bases and 4 bases, in that order; junction bases with no gene match: 11.

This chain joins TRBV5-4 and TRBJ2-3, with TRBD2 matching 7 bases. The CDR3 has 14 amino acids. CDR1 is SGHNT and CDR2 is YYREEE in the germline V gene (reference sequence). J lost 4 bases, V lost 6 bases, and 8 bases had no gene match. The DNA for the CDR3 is TGTGCCAGCACCCCTTCTGGGGGGGCAGATACGCAGTATTTT. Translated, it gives CASTPSGGADTQYF.

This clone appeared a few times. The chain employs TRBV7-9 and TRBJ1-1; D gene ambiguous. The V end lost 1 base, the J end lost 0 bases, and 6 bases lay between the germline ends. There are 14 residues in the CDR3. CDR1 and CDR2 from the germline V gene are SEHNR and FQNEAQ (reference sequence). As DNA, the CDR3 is TGTGCCAGCAGCTTAGGATACATGAACACTGAAGCTTTCTTT. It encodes CASSLGYMNTEAFF. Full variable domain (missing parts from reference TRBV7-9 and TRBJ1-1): DTGVSQNPRHKITKRGQNVTFRCDPISEHNRLYWYRQTLGQGPEFLTYFQNEAQLEKSRLLSDRFSAERPKGSFSTLEIQRTEQGDSAMYLCASSLGYMNTEAFFGQGTRLTVV.

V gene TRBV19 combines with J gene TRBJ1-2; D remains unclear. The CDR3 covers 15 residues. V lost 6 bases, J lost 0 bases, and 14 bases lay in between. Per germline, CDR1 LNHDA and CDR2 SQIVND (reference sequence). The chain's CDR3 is CASRLPQSANYGYTF. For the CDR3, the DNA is TGTGCCAGTAGGTTGCCGCAGTCAGCTAACTATGGCTACACCTTC.

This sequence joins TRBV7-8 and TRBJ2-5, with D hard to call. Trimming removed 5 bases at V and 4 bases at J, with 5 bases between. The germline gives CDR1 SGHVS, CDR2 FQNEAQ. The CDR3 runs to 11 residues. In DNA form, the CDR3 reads TGTGCCAGCAGCCGCGGAGAGACCCAGTACTTC. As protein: CASSRGETQYF.

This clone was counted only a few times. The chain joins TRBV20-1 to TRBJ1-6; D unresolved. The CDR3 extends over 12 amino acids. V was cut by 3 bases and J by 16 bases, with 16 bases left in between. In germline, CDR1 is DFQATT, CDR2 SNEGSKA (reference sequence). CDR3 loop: CSASNPTRPLHF. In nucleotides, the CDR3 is TGCAGTGCTAGTAACCCAACTCGCCCTCTCCACTTT.

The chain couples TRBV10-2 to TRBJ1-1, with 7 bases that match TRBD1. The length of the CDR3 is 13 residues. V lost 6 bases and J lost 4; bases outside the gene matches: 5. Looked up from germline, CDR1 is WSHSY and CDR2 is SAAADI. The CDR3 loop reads CASRGQPFTEAFF. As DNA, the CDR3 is TGCGCCAGCAGGGGACAGCCCTTCACTGAAGCTTTCTTT.

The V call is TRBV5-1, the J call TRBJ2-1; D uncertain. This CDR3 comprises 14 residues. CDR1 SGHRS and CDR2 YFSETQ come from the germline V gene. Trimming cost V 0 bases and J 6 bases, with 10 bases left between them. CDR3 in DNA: TGCGCCAGCAGCTTGGGAGGTGCCTTCAATGAGCAGTTCTTC. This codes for CASSLGGAFNEQFF.

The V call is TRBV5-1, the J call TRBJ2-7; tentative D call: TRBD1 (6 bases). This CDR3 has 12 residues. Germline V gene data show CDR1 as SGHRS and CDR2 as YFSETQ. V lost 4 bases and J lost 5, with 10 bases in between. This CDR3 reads CASSLQGDEQYF. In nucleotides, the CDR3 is TGCGCCAGCAGCCTACAGGGCGACGAGCAGTACTTC.

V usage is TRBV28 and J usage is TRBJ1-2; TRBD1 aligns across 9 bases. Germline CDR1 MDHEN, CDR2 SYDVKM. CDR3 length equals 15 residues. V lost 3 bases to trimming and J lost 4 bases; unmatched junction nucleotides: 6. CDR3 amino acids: CASSLQTGGGYGYTF. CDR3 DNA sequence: TGTGCCAGCAGTTTGCAGACAGGGGGTGGCTATGGCTACACCTTC.

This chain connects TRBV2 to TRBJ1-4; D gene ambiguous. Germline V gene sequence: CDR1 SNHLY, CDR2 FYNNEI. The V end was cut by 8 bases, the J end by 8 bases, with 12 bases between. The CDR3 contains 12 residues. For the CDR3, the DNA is TGTGCCAGCCGGAGGATGGGGGAAAAACTGTTTTTT. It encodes CASRRMGEKLFF.

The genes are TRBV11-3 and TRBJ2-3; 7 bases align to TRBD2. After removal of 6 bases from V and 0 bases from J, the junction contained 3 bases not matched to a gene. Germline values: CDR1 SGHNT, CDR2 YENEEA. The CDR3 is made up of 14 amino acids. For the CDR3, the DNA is TGTGCCAGCAGTCGCGGGGGAAGCACAGATACGCAGTATTTT. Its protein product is CASSRGGSTDTQYF.

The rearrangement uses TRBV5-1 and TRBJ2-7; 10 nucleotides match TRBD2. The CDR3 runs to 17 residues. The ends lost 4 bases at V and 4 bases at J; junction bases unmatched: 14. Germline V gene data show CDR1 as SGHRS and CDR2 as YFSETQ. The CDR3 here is CASSNSLSGGALYEQYF. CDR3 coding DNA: TGCGCCAGCAGCAACTCCCTGAGCGGGGGGGCGTTGTACGAGCAGTACTTC.

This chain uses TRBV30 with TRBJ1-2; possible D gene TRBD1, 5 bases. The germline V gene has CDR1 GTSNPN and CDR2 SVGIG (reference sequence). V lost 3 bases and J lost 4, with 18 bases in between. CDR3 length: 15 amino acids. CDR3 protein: CAWRGTKGRRYGYTF. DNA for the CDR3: TGTGCCTGGAGGGGGACTAAGGGGCGCCGCTATGGCTACACCTTC.

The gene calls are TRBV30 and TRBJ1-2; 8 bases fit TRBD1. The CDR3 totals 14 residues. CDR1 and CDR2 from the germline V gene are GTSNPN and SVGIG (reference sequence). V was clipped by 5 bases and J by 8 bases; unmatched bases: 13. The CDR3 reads CAWRSRQGLRGYTF. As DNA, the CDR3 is TGTGCCTGGCGATCGAGACAGGGGTTGAGGGGCTACACCTTC.

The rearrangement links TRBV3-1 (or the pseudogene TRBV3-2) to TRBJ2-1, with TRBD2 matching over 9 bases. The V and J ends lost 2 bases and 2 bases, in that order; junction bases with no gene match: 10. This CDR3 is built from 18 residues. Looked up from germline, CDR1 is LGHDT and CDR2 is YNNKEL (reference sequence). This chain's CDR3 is CASSQSRTGGGAYNEQFF. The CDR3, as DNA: TGTGCCAGCAGCCAAAGCCGCACGGGCGGGGGGGCCTACAATGAGCAGTTCTTC.

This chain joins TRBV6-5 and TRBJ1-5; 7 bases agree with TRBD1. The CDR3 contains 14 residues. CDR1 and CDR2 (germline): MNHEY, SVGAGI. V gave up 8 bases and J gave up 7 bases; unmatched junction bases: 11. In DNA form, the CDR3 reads TGTGCCAGCTTTCTAACAGGGGCAGGCCAGCCCCAGCATTTT. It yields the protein CASFLTGAGQPQHF.

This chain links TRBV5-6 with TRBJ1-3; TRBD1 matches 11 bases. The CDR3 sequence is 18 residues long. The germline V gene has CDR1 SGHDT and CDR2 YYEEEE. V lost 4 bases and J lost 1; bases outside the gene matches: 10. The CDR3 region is CASSGGTGGGMSGNTIYF. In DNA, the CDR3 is TGTGCCAGCAGCGGAGGGACAGGGGGAGGCATGTCTGGAAACACCATATATTTT.